This T cell receptor beta chain was sequenced during a study of HIV-infected patients and healthy controls. General study findings and limits: HIV-infected patients shared fewer CDR3 sequences between individuals than healthy controls.

The repertoire came from unfractionated whole blood and reflected all unsorted peripheral T cells. V lost 1 base and J lost 3, with 12 bases in between. Germline V gene data show CDR1 as SGHDN and CDR2 as FVKESK. CDR3 size: 15 residues. Sample share makes this clonotype medium-sized. The antigen is not known. Alpha and beta constant-region primers primed reverse transcription of around 0.5 ug RNA. Alpha and beta chain libraries were made separately by chain-specific third strand synthesis with multiplexing indices. Each cDNA molecule was barcoded, and a single primer pair amplified each chain. Ligation attached cDNA to a 5' RACE adapter that carried a random hexamer and SP2 site. TCRdb re-called the 5' RACE reads through MiXCR, storing one row per CDR3 protein. This table holds 18,000 or so distinct CDR3 sequences, more than 10% found once.

This receptor was identified in an adult in good health. The sequenced sample was blood. This sequence joins TRBV14 and TRBJ1-1, with D unclear. As DNA, the CDR3 is TGTGCCAGCAGCCAAGCGCGGAATGGCGACACTGAAGCTTTCTTT. Its protein product is CASSQARNGDTEAFF.